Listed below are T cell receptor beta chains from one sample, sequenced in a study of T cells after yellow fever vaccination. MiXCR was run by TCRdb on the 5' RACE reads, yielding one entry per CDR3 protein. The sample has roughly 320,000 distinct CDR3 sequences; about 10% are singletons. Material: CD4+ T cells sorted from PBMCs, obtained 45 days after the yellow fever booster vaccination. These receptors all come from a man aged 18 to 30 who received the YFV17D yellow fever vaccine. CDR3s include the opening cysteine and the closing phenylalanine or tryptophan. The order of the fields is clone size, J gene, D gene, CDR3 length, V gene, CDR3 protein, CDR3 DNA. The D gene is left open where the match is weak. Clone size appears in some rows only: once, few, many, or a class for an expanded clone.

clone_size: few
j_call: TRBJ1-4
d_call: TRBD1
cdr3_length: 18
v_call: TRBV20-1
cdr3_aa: CSARGQGTAAATNEKLFF
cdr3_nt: TGCAGTGCTAGAGGACAGGGGACGGCAGCCGCAACTAATGAAAAACTGTTTTTT

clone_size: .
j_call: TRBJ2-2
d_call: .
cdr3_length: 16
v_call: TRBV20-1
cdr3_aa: CSAANRAGRDTGELFF
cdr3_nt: TGCAGTGCTGCGAACAGGGCAGGCAGGGACACCGGGGAGCTGTTTTTT

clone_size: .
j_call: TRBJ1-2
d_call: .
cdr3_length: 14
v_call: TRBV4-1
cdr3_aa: CASSQEGPGRGYTF
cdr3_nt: TGCGCCAGCAGCCAAGAAGGTCCCGGGAGGGGCTACACCTTC

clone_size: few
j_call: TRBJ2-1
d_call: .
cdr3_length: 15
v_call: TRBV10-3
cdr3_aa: CATQTGLGSYNEQFF
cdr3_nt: TGTGCCACCCAAACAGGGCTAGGGTCCTACAATGAGCAGTTCTTC

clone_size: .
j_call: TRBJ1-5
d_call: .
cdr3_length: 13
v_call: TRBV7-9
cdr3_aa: CAWWGKGNQPQHF
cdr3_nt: TGTGCGTGGTGGGGTAAAGGCAATCAGCCCCAGCATTTT

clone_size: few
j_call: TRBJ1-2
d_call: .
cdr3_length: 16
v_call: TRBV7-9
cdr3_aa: CASSLFPPGNNYGYTF
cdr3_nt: TGTGCCAGCAGCTTATTTCCCCCCGGGAACAACTATGGCTACACCTTC

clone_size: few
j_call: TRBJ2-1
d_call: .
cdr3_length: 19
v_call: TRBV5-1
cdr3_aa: CASSLLVGVGGSSYNEQFF
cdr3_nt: TGCGCCAGCAGCTTACTTGTTGGTGTGGGGGGAAGCTCCTACAATGAGCAGTTCTTC

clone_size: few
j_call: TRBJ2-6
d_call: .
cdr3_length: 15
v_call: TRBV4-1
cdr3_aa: CASRQGPSGANVLTF
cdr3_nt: TGCGCCAGCAGACAAGGACCCTCTGGGGCCAACGTCCTGACTTTC

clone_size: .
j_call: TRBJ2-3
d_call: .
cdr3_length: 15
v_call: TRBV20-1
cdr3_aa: CSARDHRRSTDTQYF
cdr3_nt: TGCAGTGCTAGAGATCACAGGAGAAGCACAGATACGCAGTATTTT

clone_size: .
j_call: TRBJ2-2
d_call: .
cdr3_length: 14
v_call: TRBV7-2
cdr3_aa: CASSYDSYTGELFF
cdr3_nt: TGTGCCAGCTCCTACGACAGCTACACCGGGGAGCTGTTTTTT

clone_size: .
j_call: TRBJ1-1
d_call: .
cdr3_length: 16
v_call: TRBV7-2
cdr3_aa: CASSLAGAGFTTEAFF
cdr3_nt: TGTGCCAGCAGCTTAGCGGGGGCAGGTTTTACCACTGAAGCTTTCTTT

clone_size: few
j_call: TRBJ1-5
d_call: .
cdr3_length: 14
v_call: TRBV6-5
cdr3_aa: CASSQDISNQPQHF
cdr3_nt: TGTGCCAGCAGCCAGGACATTAGCAATCAGCCCCAGCATTTT

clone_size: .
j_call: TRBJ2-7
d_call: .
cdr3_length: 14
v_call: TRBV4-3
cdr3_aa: CASSQDRLVPEQYF
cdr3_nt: TGCGCCAGCAGCCAAGACCGACTAGTCCCCGAGCAGTACTTC

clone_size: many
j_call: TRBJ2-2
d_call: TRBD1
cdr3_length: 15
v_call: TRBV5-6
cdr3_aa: CASSQWDRHTGELFF
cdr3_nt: TGTGCCAGCAGCCAATGGGACAGACATACCGGGGAGCTGTTTTTT

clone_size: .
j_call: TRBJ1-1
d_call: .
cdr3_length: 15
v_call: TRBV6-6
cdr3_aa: CASSYDRRGGSEAFF
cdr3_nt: TGTGCCAGCAGTTACGACCGTCGGGGAGGGTCTGAAGCTTTCTTT

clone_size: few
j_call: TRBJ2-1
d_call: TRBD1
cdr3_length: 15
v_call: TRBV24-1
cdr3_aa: CATSARDRAYNEQFF
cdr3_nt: TGTGCCACCTCAGCCCGGGACAGAGCCTACAATGAGCAGTTCTTC

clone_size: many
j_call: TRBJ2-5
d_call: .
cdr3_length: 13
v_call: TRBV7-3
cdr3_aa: CASSPAATETQYF
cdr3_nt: TGTGCCAGCAGCCCCGCCGCGACGGAGACCCAGTACTTC

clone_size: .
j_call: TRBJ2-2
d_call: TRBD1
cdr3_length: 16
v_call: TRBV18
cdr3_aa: CASSPQPGQGTGELFF
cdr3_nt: TGTGCCAGCTCGCCCCAGCCGGGACAGGGAACCGGGGAGCTGTTTTTT

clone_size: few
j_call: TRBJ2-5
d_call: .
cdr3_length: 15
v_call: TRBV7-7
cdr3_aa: CASSRVEGSLETQYF
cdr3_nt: TGTGCTAGCAGCCGGGTGGAGGGGTCCTTGGAGACCCAGTACTTC

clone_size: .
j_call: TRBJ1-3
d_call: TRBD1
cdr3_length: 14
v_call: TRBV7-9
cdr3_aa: CASSSTGFGNTIYF
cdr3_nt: TGTGCCAGCAGCTCGACAGGGTTTGGAAACACCATATATTTT

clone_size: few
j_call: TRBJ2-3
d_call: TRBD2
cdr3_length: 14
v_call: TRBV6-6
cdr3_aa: CASRWEGSTDTQYF
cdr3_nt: TGTGCCAGCAGGTGGGAGGGGTCCACAGATACGCAGTATTTT

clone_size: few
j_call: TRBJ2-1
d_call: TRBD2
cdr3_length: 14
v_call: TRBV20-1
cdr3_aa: CSARSGGANNEQFF
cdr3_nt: TGCAGTGCCAGAAGCGGGGGGGCCAACAATGAGCAGTTCTTC

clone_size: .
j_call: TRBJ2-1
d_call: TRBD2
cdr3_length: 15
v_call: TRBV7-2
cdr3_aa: CASSSKGLVTGEQFF
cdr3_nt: TGTGCCAGCAGTTCCAAGGGACTAGTTACGGGTGAGCAGTTCTTC

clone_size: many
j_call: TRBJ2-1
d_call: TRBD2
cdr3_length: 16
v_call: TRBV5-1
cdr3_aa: CASSTPGGGAGNEQFF
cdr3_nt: TGCGCCAGCAGCACCCCCGGCGGGGGGGCGGGAAATGAGCAGTTCTTC

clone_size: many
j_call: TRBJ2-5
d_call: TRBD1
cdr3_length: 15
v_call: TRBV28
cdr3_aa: CASSLLDRIQETQYF
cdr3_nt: TGTGCCAGCAGTTTACTGGACAGGATCCAAGAGACCCAGTACTTC

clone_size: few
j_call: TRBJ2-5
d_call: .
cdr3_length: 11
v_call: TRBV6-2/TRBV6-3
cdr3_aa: CASSNAKTQYF
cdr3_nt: TGTGCCAGCAGTAACGCCAAGACCCAGTACTTC

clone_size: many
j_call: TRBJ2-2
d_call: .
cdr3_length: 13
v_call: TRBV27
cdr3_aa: CASSSINTGELFF
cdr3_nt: TGTGCCAGCAGTTCCATAAACACCGGGGAGCTGTTTTTT

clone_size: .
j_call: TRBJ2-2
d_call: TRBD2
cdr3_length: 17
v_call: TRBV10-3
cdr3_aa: CASSRTSGGTNTGELFF
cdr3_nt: TGTGCCAGCTCCAGGACTAGCGGGGGGACGAACACCGGGGAGCTGTTTTTT

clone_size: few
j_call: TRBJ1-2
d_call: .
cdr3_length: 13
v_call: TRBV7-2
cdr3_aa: CASSPGTVYGYTF
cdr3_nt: TGTGCCAGCAGCCCCGGCACGGTCTATGGCTACACCTTC

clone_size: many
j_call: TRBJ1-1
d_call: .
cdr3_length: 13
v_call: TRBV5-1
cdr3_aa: CASSLEMDTEAFF
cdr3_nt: TGCGCCAGCAGCTTGGAGATGGACACTGAAGCTTTCTTT

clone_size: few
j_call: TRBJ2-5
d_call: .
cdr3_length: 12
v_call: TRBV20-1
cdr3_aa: CSASGQMETQYF
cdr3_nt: TGCAGTGCTAGCGGGCAGATGGAGACCCAGTACTTC

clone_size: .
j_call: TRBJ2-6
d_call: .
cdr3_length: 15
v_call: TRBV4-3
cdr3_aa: CASSQPGTGANVLTF
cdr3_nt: TGCGCCAGCAGCCAACCGGGTACTGGGGCCAACGTCCTGACTTTC

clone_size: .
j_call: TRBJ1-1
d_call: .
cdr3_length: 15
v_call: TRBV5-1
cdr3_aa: CASSLDGGEDTEAFF
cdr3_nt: TGCGCCAGCAGCTTGGATGGGGGGGAGGACACTGAAGCTTTCTTT

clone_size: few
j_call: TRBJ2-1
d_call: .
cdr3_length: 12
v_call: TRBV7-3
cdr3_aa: CASSLVGGEQFF
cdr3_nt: TGTGCCAGCAGCTTAGTCGGTGGAGAGCAGTTCTTC

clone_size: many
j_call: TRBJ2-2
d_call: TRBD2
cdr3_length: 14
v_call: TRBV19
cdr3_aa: CASRAGGSTGELFF
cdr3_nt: TGTGCCAGTAGAGCGGGGGGTTCCACCGGGGAGCTGTTTTTT

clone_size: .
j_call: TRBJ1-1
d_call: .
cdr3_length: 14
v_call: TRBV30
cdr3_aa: CAWSRGAGYTEAFF
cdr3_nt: TGTGCCTGGAGTAGGGGGGCGGGGTACACTGAAGCTTTCTTT

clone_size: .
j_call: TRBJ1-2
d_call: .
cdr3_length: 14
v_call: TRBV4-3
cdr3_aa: CASSQDGIPQGRTF
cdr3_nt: TGCGCCAGCAGCCAAGATGGAATCCCGCAGGGAAGAACCTTC

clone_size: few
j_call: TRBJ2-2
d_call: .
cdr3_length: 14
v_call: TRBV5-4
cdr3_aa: CASSWGHNTGELFF
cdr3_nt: TGTGCCAGCAGCTGGGGACATAACACCGGGGAGCTGTTTTTT

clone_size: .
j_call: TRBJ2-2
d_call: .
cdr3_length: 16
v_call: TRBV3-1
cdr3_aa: CASSFGPRSNTGELFF
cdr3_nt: TGTGCCAGCAGCTTTGGACCTAGGTCCAACACCGGGGAGCTGTTTTTT

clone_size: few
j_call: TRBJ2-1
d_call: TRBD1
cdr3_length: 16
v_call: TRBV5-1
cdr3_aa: CASSLLTGARYNEQFF
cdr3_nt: TGCGCCAGCAGCTTATTGACAGGGGCCCGATACAATGAGCAGTTCTTC

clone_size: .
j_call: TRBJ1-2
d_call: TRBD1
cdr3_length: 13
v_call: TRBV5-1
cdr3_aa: CASSSTGEDGYTF
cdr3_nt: TGCGCCAGCAGCTCGACAGGGGAGGATGGCTACACCTTC

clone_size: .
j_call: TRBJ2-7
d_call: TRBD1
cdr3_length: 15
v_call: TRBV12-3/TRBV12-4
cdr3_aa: CASSWGTGLSYEQYF
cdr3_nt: TGTGCCAGCAGTTGGGGGACAGGGTTGTCCTACGAGCAGTACTTC

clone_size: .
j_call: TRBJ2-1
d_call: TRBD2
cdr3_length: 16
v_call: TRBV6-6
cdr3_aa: CASSYGSSGGHNEQFF
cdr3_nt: TGTGCCAGCAGTTACGGGTCTAGCGGGGGTCATAATGAGCAGTTCTTC

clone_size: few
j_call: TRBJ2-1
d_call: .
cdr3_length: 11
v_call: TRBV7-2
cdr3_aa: CASSQRNEQFF
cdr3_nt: TGTGCCAGCAGCCAACGGAATGAGCAGTTCTTC

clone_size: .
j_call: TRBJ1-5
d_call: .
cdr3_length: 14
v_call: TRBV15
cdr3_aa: CATSRGGSGQPQHF
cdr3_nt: TGTGCCACCAGCAGAGGGGGATCAGGGCAGCCCCAGCATTTT

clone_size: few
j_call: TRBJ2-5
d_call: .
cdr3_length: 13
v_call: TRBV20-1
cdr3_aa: CSAREPGSETQYF
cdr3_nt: TGCAGTGCTAGAGAACCAGGGTCAGAGACCCAGTACTTC

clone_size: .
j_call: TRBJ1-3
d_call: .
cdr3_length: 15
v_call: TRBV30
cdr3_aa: CASSQGLSSGNTIYF
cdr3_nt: TGTGCCTCGTCCCAGGGCCTGAGCTCTGGAAACACCATATATTTT

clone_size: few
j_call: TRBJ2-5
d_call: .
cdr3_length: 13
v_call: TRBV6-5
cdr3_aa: CASRARPGETQYF
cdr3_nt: TGTGCCAGCAGGGCTCGTCCAGGGGAGACCCAGTACTTC

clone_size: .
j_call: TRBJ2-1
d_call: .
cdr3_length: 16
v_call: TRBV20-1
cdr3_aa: CSAPPWPPPSYNEQFF
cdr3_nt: TGCAGTGCCCCACCCTGGCCTCCTCCTTCCTACAATGAGCAGTTCTTC

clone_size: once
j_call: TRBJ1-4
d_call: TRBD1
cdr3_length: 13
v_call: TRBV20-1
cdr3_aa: CSLGDRFNEKLFF
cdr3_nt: TGCAGTCTCGGGGACAGGTTTAATGAAAAACTGTTTTTT

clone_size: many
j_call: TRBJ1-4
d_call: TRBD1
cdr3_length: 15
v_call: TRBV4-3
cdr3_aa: CASRGTGEPNEKLFF
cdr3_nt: TGCGCCAGCAGGGGGACAGGGGAGCCTAATGAAAAACTGTTTTTT

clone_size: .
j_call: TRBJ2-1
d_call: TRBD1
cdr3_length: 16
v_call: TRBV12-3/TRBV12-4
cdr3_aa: CASSRQGGSPYNEQFF
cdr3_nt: TGTGCCAGCAGTCGACAGGGGGGCTCGCCCTACAATGAGCAGTTCTTC

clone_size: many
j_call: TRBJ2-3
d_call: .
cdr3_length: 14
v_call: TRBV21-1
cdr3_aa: CASSKGGSTDTQYF
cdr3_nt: TGTGCCAGCAGCAAAGGAGGGAGCACAGATACGCAGTATTTT

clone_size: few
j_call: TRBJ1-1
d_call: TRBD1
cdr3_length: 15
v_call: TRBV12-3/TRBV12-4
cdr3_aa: CASTPRTGLNTEAFF
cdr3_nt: TGTGCCAGCACTCCCAGGACAGGATTGAACACTGAAGCTTTCTTT

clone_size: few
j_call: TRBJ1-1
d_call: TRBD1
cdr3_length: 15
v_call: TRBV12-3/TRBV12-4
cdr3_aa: CASSPHRGRGTEAFF
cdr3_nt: TGTGCCAGCAGTCCCCACAGGGGGCGCGGCACTGAAGCTTTCTTT